What follows describes a single T cell receptor beta chain. TCRdb's table, derived via immunoSEQ multiplex PCR, lists solely in-frame clones and lacks some. This table holds over 250,000 clones, about 88% found once. This CDR3 is built from 15 residues. The germline V and J ends were trimmed by 4 bases and 3 bases, with 13 bases remaining between them. Germline V gene lookup returns CDR1 SGDLS and CDR2 YYNGEE. The sample originates from a study of blood T cell repertoires in COVID-19. Input material: peripheral blood. J is TRBJ2-2 and V is TRBV9; D possibly corresponds to TRBD2 (6 bases). The clonotype originates from a man in his sixties who had recovered from COVID-19. The CDR3 reads CASSPGLLHTGELFF. Here the CDR3 DNA reads TGTGCCAGCAGCCCGGGACTCCTTCACACCGGGGAGCTGTTTTTT.